These 28 T cell receptor beta chains originate from one sample sequenced in a study of T cell changes during pregnancy in multiple sclerosis. Profiling relied on immunoSEQ multiplex PCR, and the TCRdb table lists in-frame clones only, not all of them. The sample lists some 50,000 clones; 95% were seen once. The material sequenced was CD8+ T cells from peripheral blood mononuclear cells, taken in the first trimester of pregnancy. The receptors here all came from a female donor with multiple sclerosis, enrolled in a pregnancy study.

The chain joins TRBV29-1 to TRBJ2-7; 10 bases fit TRBD2. The J segment lost 6 bases and the V segment lost 2 bases, leaving 7 bases of the junction unmatched. The CDR3 totals 14 residues. CDR1 and CDR2 (germline): SQVTM, ANQGSEA. CDR3 in DNA: TGCAGCGTTGAAAAAGCGGGAGGGCCGGCCGAGCAGTACTTC. This translates into CSVEKAGGPAEQYF.

This clone occurred once. V is TRBV11-3 and J is TRBJ1-1; the D gene is possibly TRBD1 (5 bases). The CDR3 contains 13 residues. Trimming left V 5 bases short and J 11 bases short, with 18 bases between. From germline, CDR1 is SGHNT and CDR2 YENEEA. The CDR3, as DNA: TGTGCCAGCAGCCAAGACTGGGGGGGAGAGGCTTTCTTT. Its translation is CASSQDWGGEAFF.

V is TRBV5-1 and J is TRBJ1-1, with D perhaps matching TRBD1 (6 bases). Germline V lookup: CDR1 SGHRS, CDR2 YFSETQ. V was trimmed by 4 bases and J by 2 bases, leaving 12 bases between them. This CDR3 spans 14 amino acids. The CDR3 sequence: CASSQLQGNTEAFF. CDR3 in DNA: TGCGCCAGCAGCCAGCTACAGGGAAACACTGAAGCTTTCTTT.

The J gene is TRBJ1-2, the V gene TRBV5-1; D gene uncertain. V gave up 5 bases and J gave up 4 bases, with 12 bases separating them. In germline, CDR1 is SGHRS, CDR2 YFSETQ. The CDR3 length is 13 residues. CDR3 nucleotide sequence: TGCGCCAGCAGTCTCGGACTTGGCTATGGCTACACCTTC. Encoded protein: CASSLGLGYGYTF.

The gene calls are TRBV5-4 and TRBJ2-7, with TRBD2 as a possible D gene (6 bases). The CDR3 is 13 residues long. Germline V gene sequence: CDR1 SGHNT, CDR2 YYREEE (reference sequence). V was clipped by 7 bases and J by 6 bases, with 17 bases between them. The CDR3 DNA follows: TGTGCCAGCGCTATCGGGACTGCAGCCGAGCAGTACTTC. This translates into CASAIGTAAEQYF. The entire variable domain, with the rest obtained from reference TRBV5-4 and TRBJ2-7, is as follows: ETGVTQSPTHLIKTRGQQVTLRCSSQSGHNTVSWYQQALGQGPQFIFQYYREEENGRGNFPPRFSGLQFPNYSSELNVNALELDDSALYLCASAIGTAAEQYFGPGTRLTVT.

The chain has TRBV19 and TRBJ2-7; 7 nucleotides agree with TRBD2. With 1 base clipped from V and 7 bases from J, the junction kept 4 bases outside the gene matches. The CDR3 consists of 13 residues. Germline lookup yields CDR1 LNHDA and CDR2 SQIVND (reference sequence). CDR3 loop: CASSIAQGGEQYF. CDR3 bases: TGTGCCAGTAGTATAGCCCAGGGAGGGGAGCAGTACTTC.

The chain has TRBV30 and TRBJ2-1, with D uncertain. Germline V lookup: CDR1 GTSNPN, CDR2 SVGIG (reference sequence). Trimming removed 1 base at V and 5 bases at J, with 9 bases between. The CDR3 consists of 13 residues. For the CDR3, the DNA is TGTGCCTGGAGTGCGGTCCAAAACAATGAGCAGTTCTTC. Translating it yields CAWSAVQNNEQFF. Together with reference TRBV30 and TRBJ2-1, the CDR3 gives the full variable domain: SQTIHQWPATLVQPVGSPLSLECTVEGTSNPNLYWYRQAAGRGLQLLFYSVGIGQISSEVPQNLSASRPQDRQFILSSKKLLLSDSGFYLCAWSAVQNNEQFFGPGTRLTVL.

The chain has TRBV4-2 and TRBJ2-1; 14 bases fit TRBD2. Germline V CDR1 and CDR2: LGHNA, YNFKEQ. The V and J ends lost 2 bases and 7 bases, in that order; junction bases with no gene match: 7. The CDR3 is made up of 17 amino acids. The DNA of the CDR3 is TGTGCCAGCAGCCAAAATTCAGGACTAGCGGGAGGAAATGAGCAGTTCTTC. This gives the protein CASSQNSGLAGGNEQFF.

The chain carries TRBV27 and TRBJ2-5; TRBD1 aligns across 10 bases. CDR3 size: 17 residues. The ends lost 6 bases at V and 0 bases at J; junction bases unmatched: 10. Germline CDR1 reads MNHEY; CDR2 reads SMNVEV (reference sequence). DNA of the CDR3: TGTGCCAGCAGCTCGGGACAGGGGTTCCCGTACCAAGAGACCCAGTACTTC. Translated, it gives CASSSGQGFPYQETQYF.

The chain links TRBV2 to TRBJ2-1; TRBD2 aligns across 9 bases. The CDR3 consists of 11 residues. The germline V gene encodes CDR1 SNHLY and CDR2 FYNNEI. V shed 9 bases, J shed 10 bases, and the junction held 4 bases outside the gene matches. The CDR3 bases are TGTGCCAGTGGGAGCGGGAGGGAGCAGTTCTTC. Amino acids: CASGSGREQFF.

This clone has just one count. The chain has TRBV5-4 and TRBJ2-1; D may be TRBD2 (6 bases). The germline gives CDR1 SGHNT, CDR2 YYREEE (reference sequence). The V end was cut by 4 bases, the J end by 0 bases, with 17 bases between. CDR3 size: 17 residues. The CDR3 loop reads CASSPQEGTSSYNEQFF. CDR3 in DNA: TGTGCCAGCAGCCCCCAGGAGGGGACCAGCTCCTACAATGAGCAGTTCTTC.

The rearrangement uses TRBV19 and TRBJ1-5; 8 nucleotides align to TRBD1. Germline CDR1 is LNHDA and CDR2 is SQIVND (reference sequence). J was trimmed by 6 bases and V by 2 bases; bases with no gene match: 3. The CDR3 covers 14 residues. CDR3 sequence (DNA): TGTGCCAGTAGTATATCAGGGGGCGGTCAGCCCCAGCATTTT. Its protein is CASSISGGGQPQHF. The full variable domain, completed using reference TRBV19 and TRBJ1-5, is DGGITQSPKYLFRKEGQNVTLSCEQNLNHDAMYWYRQDPGQGLRLIYYSQIVNDFQKGDIAEGYSVSREKKESFPLTVTSAQKNPTAFYLCASSISGGGQPQHFGDGTRLSIL.

The chain carries TRBV14 and TRBJ2-5; D may be TRBD2 (5 bases). The CDR3 spans 13 residues. The germline V and J ends were trimmed by 3 bases and 4 bases, with 9 bases remaining between them. Germline V gene lookup returns CDR1 SGHDN and CDR2 FVKESK. DNA of the CDR3: TGTGCCAGCAGCCAGTACGGGGTAGAGACCCAGTACTTC. Translation gives CASSQYGVETQYF.

V gene TRBV11-2 combines with J gene TRBJ2-7; 10 positions agree with TRBD2. The CDR3 loop spans 15 amino acids. With V trimmed by 5 bases and J by 4 bases, 8 bases remained unmatched. Germline CDR1 SGHAT, CDR2 FQNNGV. The CDR3 protein is CASSPSSSGSYEQYF. DNA of the CDR3: TGTGCCAGCAGCCCCTCTTCTAGCGGGAGTTACGAGCAGTACTTC.

The gene calls are TRBV7-3 and TRBJ1-2; 11 bases line up with TRBD1. Germline V gives CDR1 SGHTA, CDR2 FQGTGA. V lost 1 base to trimming and J lost 6 bases; unmatched junction nucleotides: 16. The CDR3 length is 19 residues. The CDR3 DNA reads as TGTGCCAGCAGCTTAAATTTTCCGGACAGGGGGCACCTGGGCCATGGCTACACCTTC. This translates into CASSLNFPDRGHLGHGYTF.

This sequence joins TRBV2 and TRBJ2-7; TRBD1 agrees at 7 bases. The CDR3 spans 14 residues. After removal of 3 bases from V and 3 bases from J, the junction contained 5 bases not matched to a gene. The germline CDR1 and CDR2 sequences are SNHLY and FYNNEI. In DNA, the CDR3 is TGTGCCAGCAGTGAGAGACAGGGTGGCTACGAGCAGTACTTC. Protein product: CASSERQGGYEQYF.

The chain carries TRBV6-1 and TRBJ1-2; 7 positions match TRBD1. The length of the CDR3 is 13 residues. Germline CDR1 and CDR2: MNHNS and SASEGT. Losses at the gene ends were 3 bases for V and 8 bases for J; bases not matched to a gene: 6. Written as DNA, the CDR3 is TGTGCCAGCAGTGACCGGGACAGAGGCGGCTACACCTTC. Its translation: CASSDRDRGGYTF.

The chain links TRBV10-3 to TRBJ2-7, with D maybe TRBD2 (5 bases). The germline V gene has CDR1 ENHRY and CDR2 SYGVKD. There are 14 residues in the CDR3. V lost 2 bases and J lost 3, with 11 bases in between. CDR3 protein: CAISEGGGVYEQYF. CDR3 DNA: TGTGCCATCAGTGAGGGAGGCGGAGTCTACGAGCAGTACTTC.

The V call is TRBV21-1, the J call TRBJ2-3; TRBD2 reflects the table's D call only, with no check against the DNA. TRBV21-1 is shown as a pseudogene. The CDR3 runs to 17 residues. The CDR3 bases are TGTGCCAGCAGCCCCACCTGCGGGGGGGCGGATACAGATACGCAGTATTTT. It yields the protein CASSPTCGGADTDTQYF.

V and J are TRBV6-4 and TRBJ2-1, with 11 bases that match TRBD2. CDR1 MRHNA and CDR2 SNTAGT come from the germline V gene. The CDR3 loop spans 17 amino acids. With 3 bases clipped from V and 6 bases from J, the junction kept 10 bases outside the gene matches. CDR3 amino acids: CASSESSGRTFANEQFF. CDR3 coding DNA: TGTGCCAGCAGTGAGTCTAGCGGGAGGACCTTCGCCAATGAGCAGTTCTTC.

This chain joins TRBV27 and TRBJ2-7; 8 positions match TRBD2. J was trimmed by 0 bases and V by 5 bases; bases with no gene match: 9. Germline CDR1 MNHEY, CDR2 SMNVEV (reference sequence). This CDR3 is 16 amino acids long. The CDR3 protein is CASSPYPAGASYEQYF. The CDR3 coding sequence is TGTGCCAGCAGTCCCTATCCAGCGGGGGCCTCCTACGAGCAGTACTTC.

This chain uses TRBV15 with TRBJ1-5; TRBD1 aligns across 8 bases. The CDR3 covers 14 residues. CDR1 is LNHNV and CDR2 is YYDKDF in the germline V gene (reference sequence). With V trimmed by 5 bases and J by 3 bases, 3 bases remained unmatched. The CDR3 bases are TGTGCCACCAGCTCGACAGGGGACAATCAGCCCCAGCATTTT. Its protein is CATSSTGDNQPQHF.

The chain carries TRBV11-2 and TRBJ2-7; 9 bases fit TRBD2. Looked up from germline, CDR1 is SGHAT and CDR2 is FQNNGV. The CDR3 loop spans 15 amino acids. V was pared by 5 bases and J by 2 bases, with 7 bases of the junction left unmatched. This chain's CDR3 is CASSARGLAAYEQYF. In DNA form, the CDR3 reads TGTGCCAGCAGCGCGAGGGGACTAGCCGCCTACGAGCAGTACTTC.

V is TRBV5-1 and J is TRBJ2-7; D gene unclear. V was cut by 6 bases and J by 5 bases, with 18 bases left in between. Germline-derived CDR1 and CDR2 are SGHRS and YFSETQ. There are 14 residues in the CDR3. CDR3 loop: CASMDVFSEDEQYF. In nucleotides, the CDR3 is TGCGCCAGCATGGATGTTTTCAGTGAGGACGAGCAGTACTTC.

The rearrangement links TRBV5-1 to TRBJ2-3, with TRBD1 matching over 9 bases. From germline, CDR1 is SGHRS and CDR2 YFSETQ. With V trimmed by 0 bases and J by 3 bases, 2 bases remained unmatched. The CDR3 spans 15 residues. The CDR3 DNA reads as TGCGCCAGCAGCTTGGCCGGGACAGGGACAGATACGCAGTATTTT. Protein: CASSLAGTGTDTQYF. The full variable domain, completed using reference TRBV5-1 and TRBJ2-3, is KAGVTQTPRYLIKTRGQQVTLSCSPISGHRSVSWYQQTPGQGLQFLFEYFSETQRNKGNFPGRFSGRQFSNSRSEMNVSTLELGDSALYLCASSLAGTGTDTQYFGPGTRLTVL.

CDR3 sequence reads: CASSIDGPSEVNNEQFF. The CDR3, as DNA: TGTGCCAGTAGTATAGACGGGCCTAGCGAGGTAAACAATGAGCAGTTCTTC. This rearrangement joins TRBV19 to TRBJ2-1; weak D call: TRBD2 (6 bases). V was trimmed by 0 bases and J by 5 bases, leaving 17 bases between them. CDR3 length equals 17 residues. Germline CDR1 LNHDA, CDR2 SQIVND (reference sequence).

This clone has a single count. The junction does not match germline at one end; this may be a read error. The chain combines TRBV6-5 with TRBJ1-1; D is possibly TRBD1 (5 bases). Germline CDR1 and CDR2: MNHEY and SVGAGI. CDR3 length: 14 amino acids. The CDR3 DNA follows: TGTGCCAGCAGTTACTCGGGGACTTACACCGAAGCTTTCTTT. This gives the protein CASSYSGTYTEAFF.

The rearrangement uses TRBV7-9 and TRBJ2-7, with TRBD1 matching 7 bases. The germline gives CDR1 SEHNR, CDR2 FQNEAQ (reference sequence). The J segment lost 0 bases and the V segment lost 5 bases, leaving 7 bases of the junction unmatched. This CDR3 is built from 15 residues. The CDR3 nucleotides read TGTGCCAGCAGCGCCACGACAGGGAACTCCTACGAGCAGTACTTC. Its protein is CASSATTGNSYEQYF. Supplemented by reference TRBV7-9 and TRBJ2-7, the full variable domain reads DTGVSQNPRHKITKRGQNVTFRCDPISEHNRLYWYRQTLGQGPEFLTYFQNEAQLEKSRLLSDRFSAERPKGSFSTLEIQRTEQGDSAMYLCASSATTGNSYEQYFGPGTRLTVT.